This TCR beta chain was observed in a study of T cell changes during pregnancy in multiple sclerosis. The CDR3 totals 15 residues. Germline V CDR1 and CDR2: MNHEY, SMNVEV (reference sequence). Trimming removed 3 bases from V and 2 bases from J, with 11 bases in between. This clone occurred once. The method was immunoSEQ multiplex PCR; TCRdb's version includes in-frame clones alone and lacks a portion of them. The sample includes 69,000 or so clones, roughly 92% of them seen just once. V usage is TRBV27 and J usage is TRBJ2-4; D remains unclear. The source of this sequence is a female donor in good health, enrolled as a control in a pregnancy study. Source: peripheral blood, taken in the third trimester of pregnancy. CDR3 protein: CASSFISGTKNIQYF. The DNA for the CDR3 is TGTGCCAGCAGTTTTATCTCAGGAACCAAAAACATTCAGTACTTC.